This T cell receptor beta chain was found in a study of T cells in Graves' hyperthyroidism and ophthalmopathy. Across the study: Upon initial diagnosis and before any treatment, peripheral blood was collected.

Study observations and caveats: Through a model of 13 V-J features, ophthalmopathy was separated from stable hyperthyroidism. Blood shared most expanded thyroid clonotypes above 0.001.

In this sample, this clonotype turned up many times. Its antigen is not identified. Amplified TCR beta CDR3 regions derived from RNA transcripts. During a first-round RT-PCR of the TCR CDR3, the HTBI primer set was used. TCRdb processed the multiplex PCR reads anew with MiXCR; each CDR3 protein has one entry. The data show around 340,000 distinct CDR3 sequences, roughly 15% seen once. Clinical symptoms, serum thyroxine and TRAb, thyroid ultrasound and orbital computed tomography were used for the diagnoses. This receptor was obtained from a man younger than 40 with Graves' hyperthyroidism. Material: blood.

CDR3 sequence: CASSLAGYIYGYTF. The CDR3, as DNA: TGTGCCAGCAGTTTAGCAGGGTACATCTATGGCTACACCTTC. This chain connects TRBV28 to TRBJ1-2; maybe TRBD1 (5 bases). Germline values: CDR1 MDHEN, CDR2 SYDVKM. The CDR3 has 14 residues. Trimming took 2 bases from V and 4 from J, leaving 11 bases between them.